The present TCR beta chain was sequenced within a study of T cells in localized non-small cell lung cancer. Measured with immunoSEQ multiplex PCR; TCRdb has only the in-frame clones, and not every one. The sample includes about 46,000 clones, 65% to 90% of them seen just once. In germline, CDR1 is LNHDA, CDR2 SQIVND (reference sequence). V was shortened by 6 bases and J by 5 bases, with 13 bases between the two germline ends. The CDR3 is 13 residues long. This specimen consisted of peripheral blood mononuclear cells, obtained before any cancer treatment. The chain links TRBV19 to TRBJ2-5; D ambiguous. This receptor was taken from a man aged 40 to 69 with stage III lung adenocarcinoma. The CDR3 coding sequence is TGTGCCAGTAGCATAAACACTGGGGAGACCCAGTACTTC. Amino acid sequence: CASSINTGETQYF. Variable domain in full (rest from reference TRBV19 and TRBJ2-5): DGGITQSPKYLFRKEGQNVTLSCEQNLNHDAMYWYRQDPGQGLRLIYYSQIVNDFQKGDIAEGYSVSREKKESFPLTVTSAQKNPTAFYLCASSINTGETQYFGPGTRLLVL.